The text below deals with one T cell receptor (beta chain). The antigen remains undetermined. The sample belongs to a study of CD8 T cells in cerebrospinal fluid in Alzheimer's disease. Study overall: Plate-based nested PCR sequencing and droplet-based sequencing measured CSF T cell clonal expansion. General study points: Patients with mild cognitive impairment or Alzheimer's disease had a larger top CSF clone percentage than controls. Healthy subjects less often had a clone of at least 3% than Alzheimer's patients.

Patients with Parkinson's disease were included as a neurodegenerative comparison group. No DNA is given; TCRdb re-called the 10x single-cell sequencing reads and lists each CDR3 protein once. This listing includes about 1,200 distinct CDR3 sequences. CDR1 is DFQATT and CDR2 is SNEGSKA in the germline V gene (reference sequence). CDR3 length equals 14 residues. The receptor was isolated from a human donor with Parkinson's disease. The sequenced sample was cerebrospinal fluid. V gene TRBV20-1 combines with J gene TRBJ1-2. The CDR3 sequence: CSANLLGFNYGYTF.